The following is a T cell receptor (beta chain) sequence with its context. Its recognized antigen is unknown. Base qualities are missing; no much larger clone stands one base away. These data belong to a study of B cell selection in AIRE deficiency (dated by TCRdb to the late 2010s). General notes on the study: Researchers compared TCRbeta repertoires of sorted blood CD4+ conventional T cells and regulatory T cells in AIRE-deficient patients with those in healthy controls. The TCR-sequenced cohort comprised about 5 AIRE-deficient APECED patients and about 5 healthy control donors.

Regulatory T cells were sorted as CD4+CD25hiCD127low/negative cells. The control samples were obtained from healthy donors who were not related to the patients. Tconv and Treg cells for TCRbeta sequencing were sorted on a FACSAria flow cytometer. Sorted cells were collected in 5-ml round-bottom polystyrene tubes, and dry cell pellets were stored frozen at -80 degrees C prior to sequencing. The immunoSEQ platform was used to sequence the TCRbeta chain. Under the source paper's analysis protocol: About 56,000 distinct TCRbeta sequences from patients and roughly 9.6x10^4 from healthy donors were obtained from pooled Treg repertoires. Treg TCRbeta sequences shared by two or more individuals were defined as public, and these public Treg TCRbeta sequences were subsequently searched for in Tconv repertoires. Differences between groups were assessed using Mann-Whitney U tests with Bonferroni-Dunn correction in GraphPad Prism 7.03. TCRdb took over this immuneACCESS table, retaining in-frame rearrangements with V and J assigned. Such tables are incomplete; in checked studies, under half of the missing clones stem from an unresolved V gene, and the remainder is unexplained. D and trimming come from the DNA, and the V and J calls and clone size come from that table. The sample data list about 22,000 clones, and 80% to 95% of these were observed just once. The ten biggest clones cover roughly 1.5% of the sample.

General study outcomes and caveats: Shared Treg sequences had shorter CDR3s, reflecting a bias toward rearrangements with few non-templated nucleotide insertions. Sequencing covered only TCRbeta chains, and roughly 40% of shared healthy-donor Treg sequences were also present in healthy Tconv, possibly due to differing TCRalpha chains. In AIRE-deficient patients, Tconv and Treg cells had TCRBV gene usage, CDR3 length and TCR diversity comparable to those in healthy donors. Among fewer than 4,500 shared Treg TCRbeta sequences, over 25% were shared exclusively by healthy donors and roughly 9% exclusively by patients, which suggests that Treg selection is less efficient in the absence of AIRE. About 30.6% of the Treg TCRbeta sequences shared among healthy donors were detected in patient Tconv cells, suggesting that Treg-biased clones are diverted into the Tconv compartment.

The junction carries 7 bases between V and J, which are trimmed by 0 bases and 3 bases respectively. The CDR3 contains 13 residues, cysteine and phenylalanine counted. The only DNA kept is the CDR3, 39 bases in frame from the first base. Sequences SGHRS (CDR1) and YFSETQ (CDR2) are obtained from the germline V gene. The sequencing sample was made of CD4+CD25+ Tregs sorted from PBMCs. This receptor was obtained from a human donor in good health. The sequence joins TRBV5-1 to TRBJ2-7, and perhaps TRBD1 as D gene, on 6 matching bases. The DNA sequence is as follows: TGCGCCAGCAGCTTGGGGACAGACTACGAGCAGTACTTC. Its protein product is CASSLGTDYEQYF.